The clone carrying this T cell receptor beta chain was detected many times. The antigen is undetermined. The source of the sample is a study of CD8 T cells in ankylosing spondylitis. One entry per CDR3 protein, called by TCRdb with MiXCR from the 5' RACE reads. The sample includes 200,000 to 250,000 distinct CDR3 sequences, about 7% seen only once; the top ten take 13% to 15%. General observations from the study: Some of the motif variants had earlier been found in reactive arthritis patients' fluid and blood. Matched synovial fluid from ankylosing spondylitis patients was reported to be enriched for disease-linked clones. A TCR beta motif made of fewer than ten highly homologous variants seemed typical of ankylosing spondylitis blood.

The sequence derives from a male donor with ankylosing spondylitis. Source material: blood, either unsorted or a sorted T cell fraction (not recorded which).

The CDR3 spells CASSQSRGGTYNEQFF. The CDR3 DNA reads TGCGCCAGCAGCCAATCCCGGGGGGGTACCTACAATGAGCAGTTCTTC. This chain links TRBV4-3 with TRBJ2-1; 8 bases map to TRBD2. The CDR3 loop spans 16 amino acids. The V segment lost 2 bases and the J segment 2 bases; nucleotides outside the gene matches: 5. Per germline, CDR1 LGHNA and CDR2 YSLEER.